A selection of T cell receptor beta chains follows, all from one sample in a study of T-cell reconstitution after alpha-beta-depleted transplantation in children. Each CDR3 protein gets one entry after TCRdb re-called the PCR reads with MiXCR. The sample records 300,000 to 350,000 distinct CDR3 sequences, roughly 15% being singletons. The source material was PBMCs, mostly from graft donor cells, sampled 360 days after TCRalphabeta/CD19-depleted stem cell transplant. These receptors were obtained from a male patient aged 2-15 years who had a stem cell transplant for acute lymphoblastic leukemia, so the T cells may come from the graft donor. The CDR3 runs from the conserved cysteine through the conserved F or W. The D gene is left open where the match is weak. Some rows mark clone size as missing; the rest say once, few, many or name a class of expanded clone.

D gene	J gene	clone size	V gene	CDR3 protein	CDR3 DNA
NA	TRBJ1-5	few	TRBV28	CASSLPPGPSFHSNQPQHF	TGTGCCAGCAGTTTACCCCCAGGGCCCAGCTTTCATAGCAATCAGCCCCAGCATTTT
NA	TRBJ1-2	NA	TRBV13	CASSPFFRDKLYGYTF	TGTGCCAGCAGCCCCTTTTTCCGGGACAAGCTCTATGGCTACACCTTC
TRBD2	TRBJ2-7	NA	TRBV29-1	CSAKGTSGSYEQYF	TGCAGCGCCAAGGGGACTAGCGGGAGCTACGAGCAGTACTTC
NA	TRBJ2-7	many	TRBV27	CASSLSAHSYEQYF	TGTGCCAGCAGTTTATCAGCCCACTCCTACGAGCAGTACTTC
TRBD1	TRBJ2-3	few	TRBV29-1	CSVKGGQGGTDTQYF	TGCAGCGTTAAGGGCGGACAGGGTGGCACAGATACGCAGTATTTT
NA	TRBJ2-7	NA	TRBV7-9	CASQIEQYF	TGTGCCAGCCAAATCGAGCAGTACTTC
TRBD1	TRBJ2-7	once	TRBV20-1	CSAETGESYEQYF	TGCAGTGCTGAAACAGGGGAGTCCTACGAGCAGTACTTC
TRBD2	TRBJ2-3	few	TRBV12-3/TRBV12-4	CASSLGLAGYTDTQYF	TGTGCCAGCAGTTTAGGACTAGCGGGATACACAGATACGCAGTATTTT
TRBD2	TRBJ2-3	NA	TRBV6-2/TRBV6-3	CASSYSWRLAGRDSSTDTQYF	TGTGCCAGCAGTTACTCCTGGAGACTAGCGGGTAGAGATTCTAGCACAGATACGCAGTATTTT
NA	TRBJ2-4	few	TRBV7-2	CASSLAADYFPGDNIQYF	TGTGCCAGCAGCTTAGCCGCTGACTATTTCCCGGGGGACAACATTCAGTACTTC
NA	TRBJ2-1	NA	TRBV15	CATSLGTSHNEQFF	TGTGCCACCAGCCTAGGGACCTCTCACAATGAGCAGTTCTTC
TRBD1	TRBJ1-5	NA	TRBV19	CASRLSVDVGTGGSLRNQPQHF	TGTGCCAGTAGATTATCGGTCGATGTCGGGACAGGGGGCAGTTTGAGGAATCAGCCCCAGCATTTT
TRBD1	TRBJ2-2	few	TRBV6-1	CASSEYRGPGGELFF	TGTGCCAGCAGTGAATACAGGGGGCCGGGCGGGGAGCTGTTTTTT
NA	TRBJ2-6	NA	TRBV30	CAWIGEGTGANVLTF	TGTGCCTGGATAGGGGAAGGGACTGGGGCCAACGTCCTGACTTTC
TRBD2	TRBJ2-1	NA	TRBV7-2	CASSLVAGTSGYNEQFF	TGTGCCAGCAGCTTAGTTGCCGGGACTAGCGGGTACAATGAGCAGTTCTTC
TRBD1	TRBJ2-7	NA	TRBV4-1	CASSQMSGQVYEQYF	TGCGCCAGCAGCCAAATGTCCGGACAGGTCTACGAGCAGTACTTC
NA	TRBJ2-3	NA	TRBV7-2	CASSYERSSTDTQYF	TGTGCCAGCAGCTACGAGCGGAGTAGCACAGATACGCAGTATTTT